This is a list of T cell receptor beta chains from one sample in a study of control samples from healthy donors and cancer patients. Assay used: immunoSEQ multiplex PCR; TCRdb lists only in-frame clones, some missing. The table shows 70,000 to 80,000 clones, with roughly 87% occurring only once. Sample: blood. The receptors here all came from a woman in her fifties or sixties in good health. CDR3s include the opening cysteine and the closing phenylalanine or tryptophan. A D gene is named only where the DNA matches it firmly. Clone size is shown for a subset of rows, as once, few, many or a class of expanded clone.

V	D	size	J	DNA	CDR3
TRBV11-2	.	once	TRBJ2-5	TGTGCCAGCAGCTTAGTTGGAGAGACCCAGTACTTC	CASSLVGETQYF
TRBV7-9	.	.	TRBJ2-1	TGTGCCAGCAGCCCTGGGGGGTCCTACAATGAGCAGTTCTTC	CASSPGGSYNEQFF
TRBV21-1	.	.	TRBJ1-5	TGTGCCAGAGGCCGAGGGGAGCCCGCTGGCGATCAGCCCCAGCATTTT	CARGRGEPAGDQPQHF
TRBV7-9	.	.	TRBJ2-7	TGTGCCAGCAGCTTATCCGTGTACGAGCAGTACTTC	CASSLSVYEQYF
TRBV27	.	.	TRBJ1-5	TGTGCCAGCAGTTTGGAAGGGGTTCGCAATCAGCCCCAGCATTTT	CASSLEGVRNQPQHF
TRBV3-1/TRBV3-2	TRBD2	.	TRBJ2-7	TGTGCCAGCAGCCCGGCCTTAGCGGGAGTTTCTTCGATGCAGTACTTC	CASSPALAGVSSMQYF
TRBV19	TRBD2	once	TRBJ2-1	TGTGCCAGTAGTATAGTTCTAGCGGGAGGCAACAATGAGCAGTTCTTC	CASSIVLAGGNNEQFF
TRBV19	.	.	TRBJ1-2	TGTGCCAGTAGTACCCGGACAGAAACTAACTATGGCTACACCTTC	CASSTRTETNYGYTF
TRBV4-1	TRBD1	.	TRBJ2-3	TGCGCCAGCAGCCAAGGGACAGGGGATGGCACAGATACGCAGTATTTT	CASSQGTGDGTDTQYF
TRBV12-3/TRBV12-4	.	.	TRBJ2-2	TGTGCCAGCAGCCGTTCCGGGGAGCTGTTTTTT	CASSRSGELFF
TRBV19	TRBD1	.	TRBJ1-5	TGTGCCAGTAGCTGGTCGAGGACAGGGAATCAGCCCCAGCATTTT	CASSWSRTGNQPQHF
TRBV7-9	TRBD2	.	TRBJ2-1	TGTGCCAGCAGATCCGGGGGAGGGCCGAATGAGCAGTTCTTC	CASRSGGGPNEQFF